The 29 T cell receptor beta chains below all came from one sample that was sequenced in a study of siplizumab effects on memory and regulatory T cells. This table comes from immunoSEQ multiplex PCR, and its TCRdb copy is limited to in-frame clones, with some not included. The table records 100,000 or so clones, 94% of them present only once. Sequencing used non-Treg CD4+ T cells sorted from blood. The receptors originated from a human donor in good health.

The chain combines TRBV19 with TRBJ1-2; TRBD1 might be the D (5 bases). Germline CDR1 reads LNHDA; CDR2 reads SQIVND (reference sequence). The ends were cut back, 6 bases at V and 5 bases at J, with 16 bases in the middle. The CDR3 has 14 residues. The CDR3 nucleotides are TGTGCCAGTAGGGCCGGGACGAAAAAATATGGCTACACCTTC. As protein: CASRAGTKKYGYTF. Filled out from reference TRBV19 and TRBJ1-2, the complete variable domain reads DGGITQSPKYLFRKEGQNVTLSCEQNLNHDAMYWYRQDPGQGLRLIYYSQIVNDFQKGDIAEGYSVSREKKESFPLTVTSAQKNPTAFYLCASRAGTKKYGYTFGSGTRLTVV.

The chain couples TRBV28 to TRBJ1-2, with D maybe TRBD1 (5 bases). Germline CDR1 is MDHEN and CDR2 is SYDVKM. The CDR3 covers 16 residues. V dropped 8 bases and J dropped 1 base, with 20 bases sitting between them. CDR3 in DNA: TGTGCCAGCTTAGTGGGGGGAGAAGTTTATAACTATGGCTACACCTTC. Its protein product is CASLVGGEVYNYGYTF.

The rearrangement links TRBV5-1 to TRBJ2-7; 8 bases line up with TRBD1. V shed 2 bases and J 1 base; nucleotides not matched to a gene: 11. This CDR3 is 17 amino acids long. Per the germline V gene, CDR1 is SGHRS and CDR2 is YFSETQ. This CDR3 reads CASSLGSWQGASYEQYF. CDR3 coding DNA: TGCGCCAGCAGCTTAGGCTCGTGGCAGGGGGCTTCCTACGAGCAGTACTTC. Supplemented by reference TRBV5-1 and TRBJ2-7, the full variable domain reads KAGVTQTPRYLIKTRGQQVTLSCSPISGHRSVSWYQQTPGQGLQFLFEYFSETQRNKGNFPGRFSGRQFSNSRSEMNVSTLELGDSALYLCASSLGSWQGASYEQYFGPGTRLTVT.

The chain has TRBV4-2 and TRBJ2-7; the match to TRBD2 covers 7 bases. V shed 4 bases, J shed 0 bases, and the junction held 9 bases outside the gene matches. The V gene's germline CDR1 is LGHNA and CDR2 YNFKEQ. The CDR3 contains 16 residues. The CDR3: CASSLMGGESSYEQYF. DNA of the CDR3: TGTGCCAGCAGCCTAATGGGGGGGGAGAGCTCCTACGAGCAGTACTTC.

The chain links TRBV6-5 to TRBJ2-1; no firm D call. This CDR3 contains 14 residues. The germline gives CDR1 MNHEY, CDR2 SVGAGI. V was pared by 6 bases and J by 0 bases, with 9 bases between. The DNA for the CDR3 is TGTGCCAGCAGCTTAAAGAGCTCCTACAATGAGCAGTTCTTC. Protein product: CASSLKSSYNEQFF.

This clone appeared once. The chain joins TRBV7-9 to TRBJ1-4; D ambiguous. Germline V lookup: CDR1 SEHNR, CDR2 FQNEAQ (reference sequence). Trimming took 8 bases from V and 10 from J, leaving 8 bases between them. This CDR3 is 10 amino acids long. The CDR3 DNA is TGTGCCAGCGGCTCTGGAAAACTGTTTTTT. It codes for CASGSGKLFF.

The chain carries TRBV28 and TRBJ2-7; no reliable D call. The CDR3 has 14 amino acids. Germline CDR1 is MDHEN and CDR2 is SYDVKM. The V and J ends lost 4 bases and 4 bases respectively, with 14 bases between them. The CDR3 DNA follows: TGTGCCAGCAGTTCTGGTCCACAGAGATACGAGCAGTACTTC. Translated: CASSSGPQRYEQYF.

CDR3 residues: CASSLGGFSYEQYF. Here the CDR3 DNA reads TGTGCCAGCAGCTTAGGAGGGTTCTCCTACGAGCAGTACTTC. The chain has TRBV11-3 and TRBJ2-7; weak D call: TRBD2 (5 bases). This CDR3 spans 14 amino acids. The germline V and J ends were trimmed by 1 base and 0 bases, with 7 bases remaining between them. Germline-derived CDR1 and CDR2 are SGHNT and YENEEA. Full variable domain (outside the CDR3, taken from reference TRBV11-3 and TRBJ2-7): EAGVVQSPRYKIIEKKQPVAFWCNPISGHNTLYWYLQNLGQGPELLIRYENEEAVDDSQLPKDRFSAERLKGVDSTLKIQPAELGDSAVYLCASSLGGFSYEQYFGPGTRLTVT.

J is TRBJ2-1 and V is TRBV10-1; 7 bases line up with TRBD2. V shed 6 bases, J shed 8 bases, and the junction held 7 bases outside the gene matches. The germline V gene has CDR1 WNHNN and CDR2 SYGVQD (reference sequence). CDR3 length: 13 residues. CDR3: CASRSSGEDEQFF. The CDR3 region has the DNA TGCGCCAGCAGGTCTAGCGGTGAGGATGAGCAGTTCTTC.

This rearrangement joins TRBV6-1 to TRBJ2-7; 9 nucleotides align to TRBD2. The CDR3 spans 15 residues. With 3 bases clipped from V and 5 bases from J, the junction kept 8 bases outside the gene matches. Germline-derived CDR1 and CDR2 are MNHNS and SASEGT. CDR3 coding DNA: TGTGCCAGCAGTGAGGCGGGAGGGCTGGTTGACGAGCAGTACTTC. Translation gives CASSEAGGLVDEQYF.

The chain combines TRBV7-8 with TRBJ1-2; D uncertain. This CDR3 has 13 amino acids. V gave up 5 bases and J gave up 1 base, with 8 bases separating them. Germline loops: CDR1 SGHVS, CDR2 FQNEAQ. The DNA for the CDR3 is TGTGCCAGCAGCCAAACAGTTAACTATGGCTACACCTTC. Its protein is CASSQTVNYGYTF.

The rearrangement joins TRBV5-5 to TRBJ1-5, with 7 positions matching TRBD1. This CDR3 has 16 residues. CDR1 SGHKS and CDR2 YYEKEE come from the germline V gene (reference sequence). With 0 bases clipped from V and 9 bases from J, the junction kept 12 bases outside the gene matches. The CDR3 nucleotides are TGTGCCAGCAGCTTGGCCTTAATCAAGGGGGCGGGGCCCCAGCATTTT. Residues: CASSLALIKGAGPQHF.

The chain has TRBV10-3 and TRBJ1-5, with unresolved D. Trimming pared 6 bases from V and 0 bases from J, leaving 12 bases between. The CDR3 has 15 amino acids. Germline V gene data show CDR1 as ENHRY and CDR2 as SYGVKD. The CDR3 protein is CAISPTTLSNQPQHF. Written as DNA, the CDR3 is TGTGCCATCAGCCCAACGACACTTAGCAATCAGCCCCAGCATTTT.

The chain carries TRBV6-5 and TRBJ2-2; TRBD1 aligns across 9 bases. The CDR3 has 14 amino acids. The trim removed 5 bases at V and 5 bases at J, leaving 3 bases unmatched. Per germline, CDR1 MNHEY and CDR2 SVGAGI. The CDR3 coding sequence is TGTGCCAGCAGTCGTGACAGGGGGACCGGGGAGCTGTTTTTT. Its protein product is CASSRDRGTGELFF.

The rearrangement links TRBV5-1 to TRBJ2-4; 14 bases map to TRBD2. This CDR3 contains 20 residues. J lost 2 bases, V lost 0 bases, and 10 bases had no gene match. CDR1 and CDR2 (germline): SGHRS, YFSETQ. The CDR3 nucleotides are TGCGCCAGCAGCTTGGCCGGGACTAGCGGGAGCCCACTTACCAAAAACATTCAGTACTTC. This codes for CASSLAGTSGSPLTKNIQYF. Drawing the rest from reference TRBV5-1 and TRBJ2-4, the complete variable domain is KAGVTQTPRYLIKTRGQQVTLSCSPISGHRSVSWYQQTPGQGLQFLFEYFSETQRNKGNFPGRFSGRQFSNSRSEMNVSTLELGDSALYLCASSLAGTSGSPLTKNIQYFGAGTRLSVL.

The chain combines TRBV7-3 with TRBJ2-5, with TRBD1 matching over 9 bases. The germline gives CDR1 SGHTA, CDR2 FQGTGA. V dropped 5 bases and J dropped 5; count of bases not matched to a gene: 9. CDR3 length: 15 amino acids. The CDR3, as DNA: TGTGCCAGCAGCAGACAGGGGGGAATAGGGGAGACCCAGTACTTC. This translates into CASSRQGGIGETQYF. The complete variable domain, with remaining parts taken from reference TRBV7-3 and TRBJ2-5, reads GAGVSQTPSNKVTEKGKYVELRCDPISGHTALYWYRQSLGQGPEFLIYFQGTGAADDSGLPNDRFFAVRPEGSVSTLKIQRTERGDSAVYLCASSRQGGIGETQYFGPGTRLLVL.

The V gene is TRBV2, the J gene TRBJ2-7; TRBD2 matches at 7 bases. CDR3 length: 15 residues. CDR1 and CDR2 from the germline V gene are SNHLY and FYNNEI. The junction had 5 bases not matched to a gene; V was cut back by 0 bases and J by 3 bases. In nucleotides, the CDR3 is TGTGCCAGCAGTGAAGCCCCGGGACTAAACTACGAGCAGTACTTC. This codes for CASSEAPGLNYEQYF.

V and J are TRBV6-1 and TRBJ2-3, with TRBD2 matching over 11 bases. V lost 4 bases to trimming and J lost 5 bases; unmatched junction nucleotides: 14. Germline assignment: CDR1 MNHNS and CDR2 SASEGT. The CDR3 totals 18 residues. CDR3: CASSVIRTSGPQRDTQYF. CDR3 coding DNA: TGTGCCAGCAGTGTAATAAGGACTAGCGGGCCCCAGAGAGATACGCAGTATTTT.

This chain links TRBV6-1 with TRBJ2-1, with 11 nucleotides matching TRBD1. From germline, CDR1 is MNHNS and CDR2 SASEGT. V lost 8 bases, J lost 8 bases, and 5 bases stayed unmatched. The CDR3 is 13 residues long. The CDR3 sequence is CASCRTGGHEQFF. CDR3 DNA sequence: TGTGCCAGCTGCCGGACAGGGGGCCATGAGCAGTTCTTC.

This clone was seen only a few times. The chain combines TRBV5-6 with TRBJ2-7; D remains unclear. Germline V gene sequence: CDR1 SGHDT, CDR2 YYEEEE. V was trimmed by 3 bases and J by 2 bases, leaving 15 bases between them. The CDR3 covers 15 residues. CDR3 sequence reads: CASSSRSLTTYEQYF. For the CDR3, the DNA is TGTGCCAGCAGCTCTAGATCCCTTACTACCTACGAGCAGTACTTC.

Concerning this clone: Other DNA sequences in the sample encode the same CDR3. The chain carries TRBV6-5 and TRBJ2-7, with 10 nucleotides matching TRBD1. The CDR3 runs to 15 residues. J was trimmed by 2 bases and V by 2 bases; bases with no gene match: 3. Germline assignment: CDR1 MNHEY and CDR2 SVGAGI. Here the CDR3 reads CASSYRDRGPYEQYF. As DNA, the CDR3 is TGTGCCAGCAGTTACCGGGACAGGGGCCCCTACGAGCAGTACTTC.

This CDR3 reads CASSLGDRDDEKLFF. The CDR3 DNA reads as TGTGCCAGCAGTTTGGGGGACAGAGACGATGAAAAACTGTTTTTT. This chain uses TRBV27 with TRBJ1-4, with 7 bases identical to TRBD1. This CDR3 has 15 amino acids. V lost 3 bases to trimming and J lost 6 bases; unmatched junction nucleotides: 7. CDR1 and CDR2 (germline): MNHEY, SMNVEV (reference sequence).

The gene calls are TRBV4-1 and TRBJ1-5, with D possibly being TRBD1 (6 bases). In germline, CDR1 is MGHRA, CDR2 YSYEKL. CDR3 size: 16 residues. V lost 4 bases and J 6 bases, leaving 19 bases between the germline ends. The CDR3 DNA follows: TGCGCCAGCAGCCGCCTAACAGGGAGATTTCCTCAGCCCCAGCATTTT. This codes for CASSRLTGRFPQPQHF.

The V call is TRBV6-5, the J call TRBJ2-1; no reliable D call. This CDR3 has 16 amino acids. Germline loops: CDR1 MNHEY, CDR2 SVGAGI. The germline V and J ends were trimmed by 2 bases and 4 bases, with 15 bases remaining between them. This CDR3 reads CASSYRDSPPYNEQFF. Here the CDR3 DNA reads TGTGCCAGCAGTTACCGTGACTCGCCCCCGTACAATGAGCAGTTCTTC.

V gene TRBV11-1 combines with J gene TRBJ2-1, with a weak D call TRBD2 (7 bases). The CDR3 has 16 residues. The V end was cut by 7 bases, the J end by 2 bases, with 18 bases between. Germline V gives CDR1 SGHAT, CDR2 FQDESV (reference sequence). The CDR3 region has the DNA TGTGCCAGCACCCTAAGGGGGAGCGGGACCTACAATGAGCAGTTCTTC. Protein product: CASTLRGSGTYNEQFF.

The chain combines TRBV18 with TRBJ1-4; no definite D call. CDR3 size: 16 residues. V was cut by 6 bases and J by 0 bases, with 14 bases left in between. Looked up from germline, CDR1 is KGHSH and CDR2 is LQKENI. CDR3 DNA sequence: TGTGCCAGCTCTCTCATCCCCGGGACAACTAATGAAAAACTGTTTTTT. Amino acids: CASSLIPGTTNEKLFF.

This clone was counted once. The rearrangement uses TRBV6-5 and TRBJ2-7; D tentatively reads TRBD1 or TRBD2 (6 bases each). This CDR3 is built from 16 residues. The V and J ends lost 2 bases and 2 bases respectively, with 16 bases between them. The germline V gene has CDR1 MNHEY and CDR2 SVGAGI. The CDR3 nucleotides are TGTGCCAGCAGTTACAAGGGGGGCGGACCCACCTACGAGCAGTACTTC. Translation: CASSYKGGGPTYEQYF.

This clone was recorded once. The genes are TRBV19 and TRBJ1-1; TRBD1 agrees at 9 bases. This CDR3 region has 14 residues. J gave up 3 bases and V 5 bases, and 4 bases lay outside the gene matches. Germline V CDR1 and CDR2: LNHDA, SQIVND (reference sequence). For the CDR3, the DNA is TGTGCCAGTAGTGTGACAGGGGGGTACACTGAAGCTTTCTTT. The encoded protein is CASSVTGGYTEAFF.

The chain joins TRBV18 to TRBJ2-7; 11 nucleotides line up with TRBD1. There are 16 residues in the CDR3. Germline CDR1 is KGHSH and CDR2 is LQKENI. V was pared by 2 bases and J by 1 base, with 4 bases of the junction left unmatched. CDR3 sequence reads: CASSPMGTGGSYEQYF. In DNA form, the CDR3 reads TGTGCCAGCTCACCAATGGGGACAGGGGGGTCCTACGAGCAGTACTTC.